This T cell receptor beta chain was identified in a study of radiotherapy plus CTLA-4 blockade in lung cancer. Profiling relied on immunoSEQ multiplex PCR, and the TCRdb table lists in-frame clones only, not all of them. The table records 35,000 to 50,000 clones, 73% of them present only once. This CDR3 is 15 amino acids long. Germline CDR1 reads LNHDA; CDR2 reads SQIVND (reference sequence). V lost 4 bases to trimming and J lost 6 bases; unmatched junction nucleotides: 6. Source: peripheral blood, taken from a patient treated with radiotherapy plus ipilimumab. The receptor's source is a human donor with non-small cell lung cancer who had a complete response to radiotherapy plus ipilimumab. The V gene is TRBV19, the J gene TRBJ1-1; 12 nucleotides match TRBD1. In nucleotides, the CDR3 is TGTGCCAGTAGTAGCGGGACAGGGGGCAGACCTGAAGCTTTCTTT. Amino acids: CASSSGTGGRPEAFF.